This T cell receptor beta chain came from a study of blood T cells in healthy people across ages. The second PCR ran roughly 6 to 11 cycles with a sample-barcoded 5' primer and J-beta primers. Using its own MiXCR run on the 5' RACE reads, TCRdb lists one record per CDR3 protein. The table lists some 1 million distinct CDR3 sequences, 40% to 45% of them singletons. Researchers collected around 10 milliliters of peripheral blood from every single donor. Germline V gene data show CDR1 as SGHTA and CDR2 as FQGTGA. V shed 4 bases and J 5 bases; nucleotides not matched to a gene: 10. The CDR3 sequence is 15 residues long.

The sequence was obtained from an older woman in good health. The sequencing input was blood. The V call is TRBV7-3, the J call TRBJ2-5; 7 nucleotides align to TRBD2. CDR3 sequence (DNA): TGTGCCAGCAGCTCCACGTGGGGGGGGTCGGAGACCCAGTACTTC. It encodes CASSSTWGGSETQYF.